This entry describes one T cell receptor beta chain. The antigen is not known. Profiled with immunoSEQ multiplex PCR; TCRdb holds only in-frame clones, not every one. The profile shows around 64,000 clones, around 82% of them singletons. The entry originates in a study of a mutant IDH1 vaccine in newly diagnosed glioma. The wider study: Every participant had undergone radiotherapy, temozolomide, or both before, and most underwent both. General study results and limits: Induction of immune responses by the vaccine occurred in roughly 93% of patients.

Germline CDR1 is MNHEY and CDR2 is SVGAGI. The CDR3 length is 13 residues. V lost 2 bases and J 8 bases, leaving 12 bases between the germline ends. The time point is: baseline, week 1 (first vaccination visit). Specified treatment: pre-vaccination baseline after standard-of-care therapy. This TCR derives from a woman aged 18-35 years with glioma. Some clones in this sample may be carry-over from other donors' samples. The specimen comprised peripheral blood mononuclear cells (PBMCs), sampled from a glioma patient treated with radiotherapy, temozolomide or both. The J gene is TRBJ1-2, the V gene TRBV6-5; maybe TRBD1 (5 bases). The CDR3 loop is CASSYGVRDGYTF. The CDR3, as DNA: TGTGCCAGCAGTTACGGTGTGCGGGACGGCTACACCTTC.